This is a list of T cell receptor beta chains from one sample in a study of T cells in localized non-small cell lung cancer. Profiling relied on immunoSEQ multiplex PCR, and the TCRdb table lists in-frame clones only, not all of them. This table holds approximately 29,000 clones, roughly 75% found once. The source material was peripheral blood, sampled before any cancer treatment. Receptor source: a male donor older than 55 with stage II squamous cell lung carcinoma. CDR3s include the opening cysteine and the closing phenylalanine or tryptophan. The order of the fields is V gene, D gene, J gene, clone size, CDR3 DNA, CDR3 protein. A D gene is named only where the DNA matches it firmly. Clone size is not always given. Where it is, it says once, few, many or a class for expanded clones.

V gene: TRBV29-1; D gene: TRBD1; J gene: TRBJ2-2; clone size: .; CDR3 DNA: TGCAGCGTCCACGGACAGGGGGTCCCCGGGGAGCTGTTTTTT; CDR3 protein: CSVHGQGVPGELFF
V gene: TRBV27; D gene: TRBD2; J gene: TRBJ2-1; clone size: .; CDR3 DNA: TGTACCAGCACGACGGGGGGGGTGGGTGAGCAGTTCTTC; CDR3 protein: CTSTTGGVGEQFF
V gene: TRBV7-1; D gene: .; J gene: TRBJ1-6; clone size: .; CDR3 DNA: TGTGCCAGCAGCTTAGATCGAGGGACAATTACACCCCTCCACTTT; CDR3 protein: CASSLDRGTITPLHF
V gene: TRBV5-1; D gene: TRBD1; J gene: TRBJ2-7; clone size: .; CDR3 DNA: TGCGCCAGCAGCCCCGGGGGGCGGGACAGGGCTTACGAGCAGTACTTC; CDR3 protein: CASSPGGRDRAYEQYF
V gene: TRBV18; D gene: .; J gene: TRBJ2-5; clone size: .; CDR3 DNA: TGTGCCAGCTCACCTAAAGGAGGCGGGGAGACCCAGTACTTC; CDR3 protein: CASSPKGGGETQYF
V gene: TRBV25-1; D gene: TRBD2; J gene: TRBJ2-2; clone size: .; CDR3 DNA: TGTGCCAGCAGCGCGGGGGGATGGTCCACCGGGGAGCTGTTTTTT; CDR3 protein: CASSAGGWSTGELFF
V gene: TRBV27; D gene: .; J gene: TRBJ1-1; clone size: few; CDR3 DNA: TGTGCCAGCAGTTCCAGGATGGGGCTCACTGAAGCTTTCTTT; CDR3 protein: CASSSRMGLTEAFF
V gene: TRBV5-8; D gene: .; J gene: TRBJ1-5; clone size: .; CDR3 DNA: TGTGCCAGCAGCTTGGGCCAAAGGGTTCAGCCCCAGCATTTT; CDR3 protein: CASSLGQRVQPQHF
V gene: TRBV2; D gene: .; J gene: TRBJ1-2; clone size: .; CDR3 DNA: TGTGCCAGCAGTTCCAGGGGAGGCTATGGCTACACCTTC; CDR3 protein: CASSSRGGYGYTF
V gene: TRBV6-6; D gene: .; J gene: TRBJ2-7; clone size: .; CDR3 DNA: TGTGCCAGCAGTTGGACCGGGACTCTAAGCTACGAGCAGTACTTC; CDR3 protein: CASSWTGTLSYEQYF
V gene: TRBV10-1; D gene: .; J gene: TRBJ1-4; clone size: .; CDR3 DNA: TGCGCCAGCAGTCGTGACGGGGCCGCTGAAAAACTGTTTTTT; CDR3 protein: CASSRDGAAEKLFF